The TCR beta chain under discussion was sequenced for a study of OX40 agonist ivuxolimab in advanced cancers. Study results and limitations: The antigen specificity of the peripheral T cells (those that were expanded) was not determined. Several nonresponders also turned out to have low normalized T-cell clonal expansion.

A few counts support this clone. The antigen is undetermined. Profiled with immunoSEQ multiplex PCR; TCRdb holds only in-frame clones, not every one. The sample lists over 85,000 clones, more than 70% occurring once. This TCR derives from an adult with an advanced solid tumor such as melanoma, head and neck, liver or kidney cancer. The specimen comprised CD4+ or CD8+ T cells sorted from blood, sampled in a trial of the OX40 agonist ivuxolimab.

CDR3 in amino acids: CASRIMNTEAFF. The CDR3 DNA sequence: TGTGCCAGCCGGATTATGAACACTGAAGCTTTCTTT. The chain links TRBV7-9 to TRBJ1-1; D gene unclear. V was cut by 8 bases and J by 0 bases, with 7 bases left in between. Germline-derived CDR1 and CDR2 are SEHNR and FQNEAQ (reference sequence). The length of the CDR3 is 12 residues.